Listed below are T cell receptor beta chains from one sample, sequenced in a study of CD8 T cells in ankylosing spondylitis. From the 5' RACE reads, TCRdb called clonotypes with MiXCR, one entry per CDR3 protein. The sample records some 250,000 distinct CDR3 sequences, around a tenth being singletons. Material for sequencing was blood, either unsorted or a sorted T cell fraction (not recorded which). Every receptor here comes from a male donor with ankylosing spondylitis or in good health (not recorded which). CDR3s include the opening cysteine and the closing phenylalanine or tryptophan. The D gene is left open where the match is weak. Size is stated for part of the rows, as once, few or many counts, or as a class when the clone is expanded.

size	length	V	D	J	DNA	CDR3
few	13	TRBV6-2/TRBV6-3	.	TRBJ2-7	TGTGCCAGCAGTCCCTCTCGGGTTGGCGAGCAGTACTTC	CASSPSRVGEQYF
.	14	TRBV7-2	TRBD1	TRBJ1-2	TGTGCCAGCAGCCGACAGGGGCAGTACTATGGCTACACCTTC	CASSRQGQYYGYTF
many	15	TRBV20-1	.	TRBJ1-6	TGCAGTGCTAGACAGGTCGGGGATGGTAATTCACCCCTCCACTTT	CSARQVGDGNSPLHF
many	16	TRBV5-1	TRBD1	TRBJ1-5	TGCGCCAGCAGCACCATCGGACAGGGAGGCAATCAGCCCCAGCATTTT	CASSTIGQGGNQPQHF
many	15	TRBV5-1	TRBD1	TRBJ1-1	TGCGCCAGCAGTCATTCGGACAGGCCCAATACTGAAGCTTTCTTT	CASSHSDRPNTEAFF
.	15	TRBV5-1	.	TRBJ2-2	TGCGCCAGCACCTTAGGCGGTACGAACACCGGGGAGCTGTTTTTT	CASTLGGTNTGELFF
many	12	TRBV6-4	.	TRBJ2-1	TGTGCCAGCAGTGAAAGAGGGTTTGAGCAGTTCTTC	CASSERGFEQFF
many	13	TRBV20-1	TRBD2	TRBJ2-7	TGCAGTGCTATAAAAGCGGGAGCAGCCGAGCAGTACTTC	CSAIKAGAAEQYF
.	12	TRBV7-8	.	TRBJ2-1	TGTGCCAGCAGCGGGTCGTTCCACGAGCAGTTCTTC	CASSGSFHEQFF
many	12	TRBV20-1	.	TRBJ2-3	TGCAGTGCTAGAGGTTTGGTCGGTACGCAGTATTTT	CSARGLVGTQYF
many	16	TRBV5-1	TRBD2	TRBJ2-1	TGCGCCAGCAGCTTGGTGTTGGTAGCGGGAGAGTTTGAGCAGTTCTTC	CASSLVLVAGEFEQFF
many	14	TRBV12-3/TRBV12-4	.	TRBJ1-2	TGTGCCAGCAGCCATGCAGGGTTTAACTATGGCTACACCTTC	CASSHAGFNYGYTF
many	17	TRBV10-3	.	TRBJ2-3	TGTGCCATCAGTGAGCGCCTCACGGGGGTTGCGACAGATACGCAGTATTTT	CAISERLTGVATDTQYF
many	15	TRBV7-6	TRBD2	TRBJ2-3	TGTGCCAGCAGCTTAGCTAGCGGGCGCACAGATACGCAGTATTTT	CASSLASGRTDTQYF
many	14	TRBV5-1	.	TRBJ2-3	TGCGCCAGCAGCTGGGACGGACGCACAGATACGCAGTATTTT	CASSWDGRTDTQYF
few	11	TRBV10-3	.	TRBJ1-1	TGTGCCATCAGCGAGGGGACTGAAGCTTTCTTT	CAISEGTEAFF
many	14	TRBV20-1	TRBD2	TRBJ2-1	TGCAGTGCTAGAGGACTAGCGGGAAGGTACGAGCAGTTCTTC	CSARGLAGRYEQFF
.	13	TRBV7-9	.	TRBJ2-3	TGTGCCAGCGGGGGAACTAGCACAGATACGCAGTATTTT	CASGGTSTDTQYF
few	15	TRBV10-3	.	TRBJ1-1	TGTGCCATCAGGAGAGACAATTCCATGAACACTGAAGCTTTCTTT	CAIRRDNSMNTEAFF
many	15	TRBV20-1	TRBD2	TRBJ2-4	TGCAGTGCTAGCGGGGGGTCCAGTGGGAAAAACATTCAGTACTTC	CSASGGSSGKNIQYF
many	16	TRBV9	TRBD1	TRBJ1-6	TGTGCCAGCAGCAAAGACAGGGGGTCAGGAAATTCACCCCTCCACTTT	CASSKDRGSGNSPLHF
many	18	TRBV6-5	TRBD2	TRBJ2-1	TGTGCCAGCAGTTACCATAAACCGGGACTAGCGGGGGACAATGAGCAGTTCTTC	CASSYHKPGLAGDNEQFF
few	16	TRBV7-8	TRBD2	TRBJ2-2	TGTGCCAGCAGCTTAATTGTTCTAGCGGGAGCCGGGGAGCTGTTTTTT	CASSLIVLAGAGELFF
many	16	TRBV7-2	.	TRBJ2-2	TGTGCCAGCAGCTTAGGTGGCGGGGAGAACACCGGGGAGCTGTTTTTT	CASSLGGGENTGELFF
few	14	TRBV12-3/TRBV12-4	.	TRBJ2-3	TGTGCCAGCAGTTTGGGCCTGGGCGCAGATACGCAGTATTTT	CASSLGLGADTQYF
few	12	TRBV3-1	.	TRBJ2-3	TGTGCCAGCAGCCAAGTACCAGATACGCAGTATTTT	CASSQVPDTQYF
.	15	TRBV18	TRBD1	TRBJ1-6	TGTGCCAGCTCACCAGGAACAGGGGAACGCTCACCCCTCCACTTT	CASSPGTGERSPLHF
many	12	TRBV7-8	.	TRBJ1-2	TGTGCCAGCAGCTTAGAGGTCGAGAGCTACACCTTC	CASSLEVESYTF
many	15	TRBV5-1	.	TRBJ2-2	TGCGCCAGCAGCTGGCAGGACTACAGCACCGGGGAGCTGTTTTTT	CASSWQDYSTGELFF
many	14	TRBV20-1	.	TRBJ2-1	TGCAGTGCTAGAGACCTTACTAGGTCCAATGAGCAGTTCTTC	CSARDLTRSNEQFF
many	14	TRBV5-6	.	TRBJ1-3	TGTGCCAGCAGCTTCGGACTCTCTGGAAACACCATATATTTT	CASSFGLSGNTIYF
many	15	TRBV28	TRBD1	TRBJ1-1	TGTGCCAGCAGTTTAGGCCAGGGGGAGGACACTGAAGCTTTCTTT	CASSLGQGEDTEAFF
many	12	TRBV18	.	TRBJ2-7	TGTGCCAGCTCTCCAGCCACCCCCGAGCAGTACTTC	CASSPATPEQYF
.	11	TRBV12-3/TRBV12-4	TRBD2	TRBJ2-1	TGTGCCAGCAGTTCCGGGACTACGCAGTTCTTC	CASSSGTTQFF
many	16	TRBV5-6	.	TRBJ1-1	TGTGCCAGCAGCTTGTATGACCTCTGGGGGAACACTGAAGCTTTCTTT	CASSLYDLWGNTEAFF
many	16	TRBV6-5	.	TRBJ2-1	TGTGCCAGCAGTTACTCGAGGGATAGCTCCTACAATGAGCAGTTCTTC	CASSYSRDSSYNEQFF
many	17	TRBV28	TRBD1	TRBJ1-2	TGTGCCAGCAGTTTATTGGCACAGGGGGGAACTAACTATGGCTACACCTTC	CASSLLAQGGTNYGYTF
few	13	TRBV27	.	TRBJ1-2	TGTGCCAGTTCCCGGGGATTAAACTATGGCTACACCTTC	CASSRGLNYGYTF
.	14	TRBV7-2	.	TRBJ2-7	TGTGCCAGCAGCTTAGCGCTCTCGAGGTACGAGCAGTACTTC	CASSLALSRYEQYF
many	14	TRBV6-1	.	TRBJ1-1	TGTGCCAGCAGTGACGCAGGGTGGAACACTGAAGCTTTCTTT	CASSDAGWNTEAFF
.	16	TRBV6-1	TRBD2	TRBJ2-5	TGTGCCAGCAGTCCCACTAGCGGGAGTTTGGGAGAGACCCAGTACTTC	CASSPTSGSLGETQYF
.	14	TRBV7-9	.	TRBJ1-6	TGTGCCAGCAGCTTATCGTCCCCGAATTCACCCCTCCACTTT	CASSLSSPNSPLHF
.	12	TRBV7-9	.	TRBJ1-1	TGTGCCAGCAGCTTAGGTGCGGGTCCGGCTTTCTTT	CASSLGAGPAFF